Below are 14 T cell receptor beta chains sequenced from a single sample in a study of cytotoxic CD8 clonotypes in ibrutinib-treated CLL. The table came from immunoSEQ multiplex PCR; TCRdb's copy has only in-frame clones and leaves some out. Of 190,000 or so clones in the sample, around 72% are singletons; the top ten hold roughly an eighth. The material was PBMCs, obtained after 24 months of ibrutinib treatment. These receptors originate from a human donor with chronic lymphocytic leukemia.

This clone is a singleton in its sample. The chain is built from TRBV29-1 and TRBJ2-5; TRBD1 matches 10 bases. Germline V lookup: CDR1 SQVTM, CDR2 ANQGSEA. Trimming removed 0 bases from V and 5 bases from J; junction bases left unmatched: 0. CDR3 size: 13 residues. The CDR3 loop reads CSVEEGQGETQYF. The CDR3 nucleotides are TGCAGCGTTGAAGAGGGACAGGGGGAGACCCAGTACTTC.

DNA for the CDR3: TGTGCCAGCAGCACCGAAGGACAGGGCCGTCAAGAGACCCAGTACTTC. Protein sequence: CASSTEGQGRQETQYF. The chain recombines TRBV11-3 with TRBJ2-5, with 8 bases matching TRBD1. CDR1 and CDR2 (germline): SGHNT, YENEEA. V trimming: 5 bases; J trimming: 2 bases; junction bases outside the gene matches: 10. The CDR3 spans 16 residues.

This clone appeared once. This sequence joins TRBV14 and TRBJ1-2; D ambiguous. Per germline, CDR1 SGHDN and CDR2 FVKESK. This CDR3 is 16 amino acids long. V gave up 0 bases and J gave up 7 bases, with 18 bases separating them. The CDR3, as DNA: TGTGCCAGCAGCCAAGATCGTTTCGCGGGTATCGGTGGCTACACCTTC. It is translated as CASSQDRFAGIGGYTF.

This chain links TRBV15 with TRBJ2-5, with D unclear. Per the germline V gene, CDR1 is LNHNV and CDR2 is YYDKDF (reference sequence). This CDR3 has 15 amino acids. V lost 2 bases, J lost 4 bases, and 14 bases lay in between. CDR3 loop: CATSRKIAVRETQYF. In DNA form, the CDR3 reads TGTGCCACCAGCAGAAAGATCGCCGTAAGAGAGACCCAGTACTTC.

CDR3 in DNA: TGTGCCAGCAGCTTTACAAGTACTGGGGGCCTCGAGCAGTACTTC. It specifies CASSFTSTGGLEQYF. V usage is TRBV7-2 and J usage is TRBJ2-7, with D possibly matching TRBD1 (6 bases). The CDR3 loop spans 15 amino acids. V lost 3 bases to trimming and J lost 6 bases, with 18 bases between them. Germline V gene data show CDR1 as SGHTA and CDR2 as FQGNSA.

In this sample, this clone turned up a few times. The rearrangement uses TRBV7-6 and TRBJ2-5, with a weak D call TRBD1 (6 bases). The V end was cut by 5 bases, the J end by 2 bases, with 15 bases between. There are 15 residues in the CDR3. The germline V gene encodes CDR1 SGHVS and CDR2 FNYEAQ. CDR3 sequence: CASSLDRQAQETQYF. The CDR3 region has the DNA TGTGCCAGCAGCCTAGACCGACAGGCACAAGAGACCCAGTACTTC.

V gene TRBV6-5 combines with J gene TRBJ2-7, with 8 bases matching TRBD1. CDR1 is MNHEY, CDR2 SVGAGI, per germline. The CDR3 sequence is 13 residues long. V lost 6 bases and J lost 5; bases outside the gene matches: 6. As DNA, the CDR3 is TGTGCCAGCAGCAGACAGGGGCCCCACGAGCAGTACTTC. Protein product: CASSRQGPHEQYF.

V and J are TRBV25-1 and TRBJ2-5; D gene ambiguous. This CDR3 is 11 amino acids long. Germline V gene data show CDR1 as MGHDK and CDR2 as SYGVNS. The ends were cut back, 2 bases at V and 2 bases at J, with 0 bases in the middle. CDR3 residues: CASSEQETQYF. In DNA form, the CDR3 reads TGTGCCAGCAGTGAACAAGAGACCCAGTACTTC.

The genes are TRBV5-1 and TRBJ2-7; the D gene is possibly TRBD1 (6 bases). Looked up from germline, CDR1 is SGHRS and CDR2 is YFSETQ. The CDR3 consists of 12 residues. V was shortened by 7 bases and J by 5 bases, with 13 bases between the two germline ends. This chain's CDR3 is CASSSQGNEQYF. The CDR3 DNA follows: TGCGCCAGCTCCTCACAGGGAAACGAGCAGTACTTC.

J is TRBJ2-5 and V is TRBV7-9; D not certain. The V and J ends lost 4 bases and 1 base respectively, with 7 bases between them. This CDR3 contains 13 residues. Germline CDR1 is SEHNR and CDR2 is FQNEAQ (reference sequence). DNA of the CDR3: TGTGCCAGCAGCTCGTCCCTCCAAGAGACCCAGTACTTC. This gives the protein CASSSSLQETQYF.

The V call is TRBV4-2, the J call TRBJ2-7, with TRBD2 identical over 11 bases. V gave up 2 bases and J gave up 10 bases; unmatched junction bases: 10. The germline V gene encodes CDR1 LGHNA and CDR2 YNFKEQ. The CDR3 is 15 amino acids. As DNA, the CDR3 is TGTGCCAGCAGCCAACCGAAACTAGCGGGAGTCCATCAGTACTTC. Translation: CASSQPKLAGVHQYF.

This clone was observed a single time. The chain links TRBV15 to TRBJ2-7; TRBD2 agrees at 7 bases. CDR3 size: 15 residues. J lost 3 bases, V lost 1 base, and 6 bases had no gene match. Germline V gene data show CDR1 as LNHNV and CDR2 as YYDKDF (reference sequence). The CDR3 loop is CATSRGVASGYEQYF. Here the CDR3 DNA reads TGTGCCACCAGCAGAGGAGTTGCTAGCGGCTACGAGCAGTACTTC.

This chain connects TRBV18 to TRBJ1-1, with D tentatively TRBD1 (6 bases). CDR1 and CDR2 from the germline V gene are KGHSH and LQKENI. Trimming removed 2 bases from V and 3 bases from J, with 10 bases in between. The length of the CDR3 is 14 residues. The CDR3 DNA reads TGTGCCAGCTCACCATCACAGGGTTACACTGAAGCTTTCTTT. Amino acid sequence: CASSPSQGYTEAFF.

The chain joins TRBV7-8 to TRBJ2-5; 12 bases are a match to TRBD1. This CDR3 is built from 15 residues. Per the germline V gene, CDR1 is SGHVS and CDR2 is FQNEAQ. Losses at the gene ends were 2 bases for V and 7 bases for J; bases not matched to a gene: 5. The CDR3 sequence is CASSLTRGQGATQYF. As DNA, the CDR3 is TGTGCCAGCAGCTTAACCCGGGGACAGGGGGCGACCCAGTACTTC.